The 12 T cell receptor beta chains below were found in one sample sequenced in a study of shared clonotypes between healthy human individuals. The method was immunoSEQ multiplex PCR; TCRdb's version includes in-frame clones alone and lacks a portion of them. Among under 850,000 clones listed, 92% were seen once. Naive CD8 cells comprised CD45RO-negative, CCR7-positively selected cells, excluding terminally differentiated effector memory CD45RA+ cells. The material sequenced was naive CD8+ T cells sorted from blood. The source of these receptors is a man aged 30 to 39 in good health.

In regard to this clone: At one of its ends the junction is not consistent with the germline gene, which may arise from a read error. The chain is built from TRBV7-2 and TRBJ2-7, with a possible D match to TRBD1 (7 bases). Germline CDR1 and CDR2: SGHTA and FQGNSA. The CDR3 consists of 14 residues. The CDR3 DNA reads as TGTGCCAGCAGCTTAGGGGACTCGGGGACAGCCATGGACTTC. Translated, it gives CASSLGDSGTAMDF.

V usage is TRBV19 and J usage is TRBJ2-1; D unresolved. Per germline, CDR1 LNHDA and CDR2 SQIVND (reference sequence). The V and J ends lost 4 bases and 1 base respectively, with 11 bases between them. This CDR3 has 15 amino acids. As DNA, the CDR3 is TGTGCCAGTAGTAGAGGAGCGAGTTCCTACAATGAGCAGTTCTTC. As protein: CASSRGASSYNEQFF.

V usage is TRBV28 and J usage is TRBJ2-5, with 8 bases that match TRBD1. V lost 6 bases and J lost 3; bases outside the gene matches: 6. The CDR3 runs 14 residues. Germline V gives CDR1 MDHEN, CDR2 SYDVKM. CDR3 nucleotide sequence: TGTGCCAGCAGGCGCCGACAGGGGAAAGAGACCCAGTACTTC. This encodes CASRRRQGKETQYF.

The genes are TRBV29-1 and TRBJ2-1, with D uncertain. The germline CDR1 and CDR2 sequences are SQVTM and ANQGSEA. V was clipped by 7 bases and J by 4 bases, with 23 bases between them. The CDR3 consists of 16 residues. The CDR3 protein is CSGKGSPAISYNEQFF. CDR3 in DNA: TGCAGCGGGAAAGGTAGCCCGGCCATATCATACAATGAGCAGTTCTTC.

The J gene is TRBJ2-5, the V gene TRBV7-2, with D possibly matching TRBD2 (5 bases). V was shortened by 5 bases and J by 5 bases, with 18 bases between the two germline ends. CDR3 length: 15 amino acids. The germline gives CDR1 SGHTA, CDR2 FQGNSA. CDR3 residues: CASSGETSPLETQYF. CDR3 nucleotide sequence: TGTGCCAGCAGCGGGGAGACCTCCCCACTTGAGACCCAGTACTTC.

The CDR3 protein is CASSLATGGPKNTIYF. CDR3 DNA sequence: TGTGCCAGCAGCTTAGCGACAGGGGGCCCTAAAAACACCATATATTTT. The V gene is TRBV7-8, the J gene TRBJ1-3, with 10 bases aligning to TRBD1. Germline CDR1 is SGHVS and CDR2 is FQNEAQ. J was trimmed by 6 bases and V by 0 bases; bases with no gene match: 5. The CDR3 is 16 residues long.

The chain is built from TRBV19 and TRBJ2-1; 8 bases agree with TRBD2. CDR1 and CDR2 (germline): LNHDA, SQIVND (reference sequence). V dropped 5 bases and J dropped 5; count of bases not matched to a gene: 14. The CDR3 is 17 residues long. The CDR3 DNA follows: TGTGCCAGTAGTGGTAGAGGGGTCGGTAGCGGGAACAATGAGCAGTTCTTC. It is translated as CASSGRGVGSGNNEQFF.

This chain connects TRBV2 to TRBJ1-1; D is uncertain. V shed 4 bases and J shed 4 bases, with 13 bases lying between them. Germline CDR1 is SNHLY and CDR2 is FYNNEI. The CDR3 extends over 14 amino acids. The CDR3: CASSGKRGSTEAFF. DNA of the CDR3: TGTGCCAGCAGTGGAAAGCGGGGTTCCACTGAAGCTTTCTTT.

The chain recombines TRBV10-2 with TRBJ1-2; maybe TRBD1 (6 bases). The ends were cut back, 2 bases at V and 6 bases at J, with 19 bases in the middle. The length of the CDR3 is 16 residues. Germline V gene data show CDR1 as WSHSY and CDR2 as SAAADI. As DNA, the CDR3 is TGCGCCAGCAGTGAGGGGAGAGGGGGGCGCGTCGATGGCTACACCTTC. Translating it yields CASSEGRGGRVDGYTF.

The genes are TRBV27 and TRBJ2-7; the D gene is possibly TRBD2 (6 bases). The germline CDR1 and CDR2 sequences are MNHEY and SMNVEV (reference sequence). The CDR3 is made up of 14 amino acids. The V gene lost 6 bases and the J gene lost 5 bases, with 17 bases spanning the gap. CDR3 in amino acids: CASSHLVGGHEQYF. The CDR3 bases are TGTGCCAGCAGCCACTTGGTGGGAGGACACGAGCAGTACTTC.

The rearrangement joins TRBV11-2 to TRBJ2-3; 7 bases are shared with TRBD2. The CDR3 loop spans 17 amino acids. The V gene's germline CDR1 is SGHAT and CDR2 FQNNGV. Trimming at V came to 0 bases and at J to 4 bases, leaving 10 bases not matched to a gene. The CDR3 coding sequence is TGTGCCAGCAGCTTAGAATTCTGGACGGGAGGTCCAGATACGCAGTATTTT. Translation gives CASSLEFWTGGPDTQYF.

Comment on this clone: Other DNA sequences from this sample encode an identical CDR3 as well. The V call is TRBV4-3, the J call TRBJ2-1; 9 positions match TRBD1. V trimming: 3 bases; J trimming: 5 bases; junction bases outside the gene matches: 5. CDR3 length: 15 residues. Per the germline V gene, CDR1 is LGHNA and CDR2 is YSLEER. In nucleotides, the CDR3 is TGCGCCAGCAGCCAGGGGACAGGGTCCAACAATGAGCAGTTCTTC. Residues: CASSQGTGSNNEQFF.